The clone carrying this T cell receptor (beta chain) was found many times. Its antigen is still unknown. After removal of 9 bases from V and 2 bases from J, the junction contained 6 bases not matched to a gene. The CDR3 sequence is 13 residues long. CDR1 is SGHTS and CDR2 is YDEGEE in the germline V gene. Preparation of the TCRbeta library was carried out with unique molecular identifiers. From the PCR reads, TCRdb called clonotypes with MiXCR, one entry per CDR3 protein. The profile shows roughly 670,000 distinct CDR3 sequences, around 13% of them singletons. The sample is drawn from a study of T-cell reconstitution after alpha-beta-depleted transplantation in children. Overall study results and limits: Recipient T cells and thymic progenitors that survived gave rise to the high TCRbeta diversity observed at day 60 in some patients. Once a year had passed after transplant, T-cell counts and diversity came mostly from newly produced T cells. Reportedly, alpha-beta T cells present about two months post-transplant originated from several hundred expanded clones of graft origin.

The chain links TRBV5-8 to TRBJ2-7; 9 bases are shared with TRBD1. The source was PBMCs, collected before TCRalphabeta/CD19-depleted stem cell transplant. This sequence was found in a girl aged 2-10 years with congenital amegakaryocytic thrombocytopenia, due to receive a stem cell transplant. The CDR3 sequence: CAKPGQGPYEQYF. DNA of the CDR3: TGTGCCAAACCGGGACAGGGTCCCTACGAGCAGTACTTC.